The clone carrying this T cell receptor beta chain came up a few times. The antigen is undetermined. The sample originates from a study of blood T cells in healthy people across ages. Broader study findings: Whereas aged donors had fewer naive CD4+ cells, long-lived donors had more of them and higher diversity. No one knew whether donors had CMV, which possibly confounded expanded clonotype changes. Using unsorted PBMCs precluded a conclusive naive versus antigen-experienced comparison.

They isolated at least 6.5 million PBMCs from each sample. A second PCR, run for roughly 7 to 11 cycles, used a sample-barcoded 5' primer plus a J-beta primer mix. From the 5' RACE reads, TCRdb called clonotypes with MiXCR, one entry per CDR3 protein. Seen here are some 1 million distinct CDR3 sequences, under 45% observed once, and the top ten hold approximately 20%. In germline, CDR1 is SGHRS, CDR2 YFSETQ. CDR3 length: 14 residues. The V gene lost 3 bases and the J gene lost 7 bases, with 14 bases spanning the gap. The source of this sequence is a woman aged 60 to 75 in good health. V and J are TRBV5-1 and TRBJ2-1; D assignment may be TRBD1 or TRBD2 (5 bases each). Material: blood. The CDR3 DNA follows: TGCGCCAGCAGCTGGGGCTCCCAGCGGAATGAGCAGTTCTTC. It encodes CASSWGSQRNEQFF.